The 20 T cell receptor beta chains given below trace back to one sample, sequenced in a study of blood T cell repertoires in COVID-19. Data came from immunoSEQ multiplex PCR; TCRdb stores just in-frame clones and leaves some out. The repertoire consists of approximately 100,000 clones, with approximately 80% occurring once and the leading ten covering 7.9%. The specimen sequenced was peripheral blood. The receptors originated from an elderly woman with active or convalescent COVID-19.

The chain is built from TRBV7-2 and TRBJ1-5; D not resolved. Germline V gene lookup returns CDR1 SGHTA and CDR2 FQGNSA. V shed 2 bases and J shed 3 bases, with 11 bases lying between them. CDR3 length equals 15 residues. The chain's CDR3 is CASSLSRDLNQPQHF. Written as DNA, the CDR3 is TGTGCCAGCAGCTTAAGCCGGGATCTCAATCAGCCCCAGCATTTT.

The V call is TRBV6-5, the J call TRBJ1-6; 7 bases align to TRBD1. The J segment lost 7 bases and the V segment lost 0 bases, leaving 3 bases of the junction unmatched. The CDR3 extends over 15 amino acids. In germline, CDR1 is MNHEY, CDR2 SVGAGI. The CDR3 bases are TGTGCCAGCAGTTACTCGGGACAGACCAATTCACCCCTCCACTTT. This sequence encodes CASSYSGQTNSPLHF.

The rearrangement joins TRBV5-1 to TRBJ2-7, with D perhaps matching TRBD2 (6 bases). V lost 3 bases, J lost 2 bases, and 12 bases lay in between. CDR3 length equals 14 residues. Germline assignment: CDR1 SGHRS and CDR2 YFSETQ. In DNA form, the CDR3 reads TGCGCCAGCAGCTCCGGGAGCGAACCCTACGAGCAGTACTTC. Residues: CASSSGSEPYEQYF. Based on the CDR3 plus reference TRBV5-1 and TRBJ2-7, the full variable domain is KAGVTQTPRYLIKTRGQQVTLSCSPISGHRSVSWYQQTPGQGLQFLFEYFSETQRNKGNFPGRFSGRQFSNSRSEMNVSTLELGDSALYLCASSSGSEPYEQYFGPGTRLTVT.

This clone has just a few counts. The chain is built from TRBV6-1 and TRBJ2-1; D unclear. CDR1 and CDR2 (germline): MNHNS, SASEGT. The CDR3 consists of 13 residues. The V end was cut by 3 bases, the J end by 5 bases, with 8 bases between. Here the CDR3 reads CASSEIQDNEQFF. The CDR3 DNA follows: TGTGCCAGCAGTGAGATCCAGGACAATGAGCAGTTCTTC.

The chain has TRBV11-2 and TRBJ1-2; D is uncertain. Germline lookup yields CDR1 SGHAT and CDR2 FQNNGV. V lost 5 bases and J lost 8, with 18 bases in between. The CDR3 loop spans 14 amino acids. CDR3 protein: CASSPSATKEGYTF. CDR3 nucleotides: TGTGCCAGCAGCCCCTCTGCGACTAAGGAGGGCTACACCTTC.

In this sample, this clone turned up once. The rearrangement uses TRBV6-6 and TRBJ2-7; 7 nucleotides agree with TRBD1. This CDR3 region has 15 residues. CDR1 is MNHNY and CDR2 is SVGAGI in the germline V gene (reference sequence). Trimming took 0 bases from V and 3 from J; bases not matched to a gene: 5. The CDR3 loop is CASSYSPGQRYEQYF. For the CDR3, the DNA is TGTGCCAGCAGTTACTCGCCGGGACAGCGCTACGAGCAGTACTTC.

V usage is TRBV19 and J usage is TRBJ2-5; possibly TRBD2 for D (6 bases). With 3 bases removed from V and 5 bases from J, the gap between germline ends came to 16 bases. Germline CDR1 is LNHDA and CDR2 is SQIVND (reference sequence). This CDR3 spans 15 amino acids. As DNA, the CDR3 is TGTGCCAGTAGTATGCGGGGAGGAAGAGCGGAGACCCAGTACTTC. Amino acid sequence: CASSMRGGRAETQYF.

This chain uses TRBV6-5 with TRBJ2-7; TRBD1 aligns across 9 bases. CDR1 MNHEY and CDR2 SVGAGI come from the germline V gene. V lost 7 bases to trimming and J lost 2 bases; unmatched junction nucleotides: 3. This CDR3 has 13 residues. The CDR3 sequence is CASTGQGPYEQYF. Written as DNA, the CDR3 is TGTGCCAGCACGGGACAGGGTCCCTACGAGCAGTACTTC.

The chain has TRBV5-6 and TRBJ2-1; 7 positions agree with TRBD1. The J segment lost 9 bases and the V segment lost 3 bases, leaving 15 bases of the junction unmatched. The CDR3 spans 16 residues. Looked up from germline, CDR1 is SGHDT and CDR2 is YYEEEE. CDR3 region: CASSYPKGAGAGEQFF. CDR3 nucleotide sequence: TGTGCCAGCAGCTATCCTAAGGGGGCAGGGGCGGGTGAGCAGTTCTTC.

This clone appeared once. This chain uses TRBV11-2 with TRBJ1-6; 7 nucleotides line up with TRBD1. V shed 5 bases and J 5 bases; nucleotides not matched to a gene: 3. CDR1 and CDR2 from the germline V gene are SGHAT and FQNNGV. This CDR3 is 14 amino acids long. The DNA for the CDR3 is TGTGCCAGCAGCCTCGGGACAGATAATTCACCCCTCCACTTT. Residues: CASSLGTDNSPLHF.

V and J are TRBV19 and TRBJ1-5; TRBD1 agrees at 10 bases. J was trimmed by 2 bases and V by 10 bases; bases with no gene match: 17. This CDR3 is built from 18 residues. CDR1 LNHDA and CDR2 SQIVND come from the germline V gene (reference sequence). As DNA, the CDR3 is TGTGCCACCTCACCGGGACAGGGGACCCTTATCGGCAATCAGCCCCAGCATTTT. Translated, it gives CATSPGQGTLIGNQPQHF.

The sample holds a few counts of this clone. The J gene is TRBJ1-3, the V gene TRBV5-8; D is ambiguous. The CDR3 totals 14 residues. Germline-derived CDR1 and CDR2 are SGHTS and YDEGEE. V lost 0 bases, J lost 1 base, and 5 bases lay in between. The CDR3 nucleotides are TGTGCCAGCAGCTTGGCCCAGTCTGGAAACACCATATATTTT. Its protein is CASSLAQSGNTIYF.

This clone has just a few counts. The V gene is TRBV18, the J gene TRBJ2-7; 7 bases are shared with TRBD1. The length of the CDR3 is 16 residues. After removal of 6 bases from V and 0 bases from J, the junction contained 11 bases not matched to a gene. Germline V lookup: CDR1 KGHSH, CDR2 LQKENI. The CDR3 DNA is TGTGCCAGCTCCTCAGAGGACAGGCTTTACTCCTACGAGCAGTACTTC. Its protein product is CASSSEDRLYSYEQYF.

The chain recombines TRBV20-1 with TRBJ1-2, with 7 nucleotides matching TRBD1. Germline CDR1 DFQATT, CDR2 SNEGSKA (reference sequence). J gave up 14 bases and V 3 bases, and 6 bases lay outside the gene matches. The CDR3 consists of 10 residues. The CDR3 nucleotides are TGCAGTGCTAGCGACAGGGTAGGAACCTTC. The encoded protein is CSASDRVGTF.

The CDR3 DNA is TGTGCCAGCAGCTTGGGGGGACTAGCGGGAGTGGTGGGCACCGGGGAGCTGTTTTTT. It yields the protein CASSLGGLAGVVGTGELFF. This sequence joins TRBV5-4 and TRBJ2-2, with 14 bases aligning to TRBD2. Germline values: CDR1 SGHNT, CDR2 YYREEE (reference sequence). J lost 4 bases, V lost 0 bases, and 8 bases had no gene match. This CDR3 is 19 amino acids long.

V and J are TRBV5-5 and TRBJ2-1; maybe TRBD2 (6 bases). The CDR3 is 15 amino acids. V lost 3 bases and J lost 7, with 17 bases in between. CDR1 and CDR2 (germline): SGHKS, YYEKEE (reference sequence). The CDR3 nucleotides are TGTGCCAGCAGCTCTCCGGGACTTTTTAGAAATGAGCAGTTCTTC. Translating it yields CASSSPGLFRNEQFF.

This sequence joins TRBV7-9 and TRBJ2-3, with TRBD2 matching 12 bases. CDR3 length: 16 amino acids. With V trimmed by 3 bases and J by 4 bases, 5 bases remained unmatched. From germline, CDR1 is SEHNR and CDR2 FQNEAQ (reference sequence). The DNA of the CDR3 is TGTGCCAGCAGCTTTAGGACTAGCGGGATCTCAGATACGCAGTATTTT. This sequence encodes CASSFRTSGISDTQYF.

The CDR3 region is CASSLRRTGFEQYF. For the CDR3, the DNA is TGTGCCAGCAGTTTGCGCCGGACAGGGTTCGAGCAGTACTTC. The chain carries TRBV27 and TRBJ2-7, with 8 bases lining up with TRBD1. This CDR3 is 14 amino acids long. The V gene's germline CDR1 is MNHEY and CDR2 SMNVEV (reference sequence). V was pared by 3 bases and J by 6 bases, with 7 bases of the junction left unmatched.

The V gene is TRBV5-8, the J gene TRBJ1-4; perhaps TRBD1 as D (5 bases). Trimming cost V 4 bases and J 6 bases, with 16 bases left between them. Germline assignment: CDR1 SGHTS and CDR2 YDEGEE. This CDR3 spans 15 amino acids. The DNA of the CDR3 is TGTGCCAGCAGCAGAGGACAACCTGGAGATGAAAAACTGTTTTTT. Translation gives CASSRGQPGDEKLFF.

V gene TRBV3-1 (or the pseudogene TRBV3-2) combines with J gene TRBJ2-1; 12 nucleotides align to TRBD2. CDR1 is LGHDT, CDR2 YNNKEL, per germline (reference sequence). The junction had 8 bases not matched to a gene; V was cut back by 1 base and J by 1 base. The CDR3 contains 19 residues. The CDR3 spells CASSQVASGRARSYNEQFF. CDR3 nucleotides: TGTGCCAGCAGCCAAGTCGCTAGCGGGAGGGCCAGATCCTACAATGAGCAGTTCTTC.